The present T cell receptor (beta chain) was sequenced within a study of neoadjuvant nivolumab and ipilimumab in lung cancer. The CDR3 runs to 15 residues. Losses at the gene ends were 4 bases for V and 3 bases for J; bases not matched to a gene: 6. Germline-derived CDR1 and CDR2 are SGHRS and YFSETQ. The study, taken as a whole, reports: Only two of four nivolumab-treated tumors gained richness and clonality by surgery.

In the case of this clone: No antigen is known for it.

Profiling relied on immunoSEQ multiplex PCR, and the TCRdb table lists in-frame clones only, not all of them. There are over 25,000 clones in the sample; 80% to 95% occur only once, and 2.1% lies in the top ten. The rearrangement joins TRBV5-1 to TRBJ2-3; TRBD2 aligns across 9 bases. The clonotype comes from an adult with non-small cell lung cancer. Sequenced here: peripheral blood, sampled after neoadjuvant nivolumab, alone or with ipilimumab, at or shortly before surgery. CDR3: CASSPWTSATDTQYF. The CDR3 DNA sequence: TGCGCCAGCAGCCCGTGGACTAGCGCTACAGATACGCAGTATTTT. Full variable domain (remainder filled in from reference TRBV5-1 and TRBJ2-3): KAGVTQTPRYLIKTRGQQVTLSCSPISGHRSVSWYQQTPGQGLQFLFEYFSETQRNKGNFPGRFSGRQFSNSRSEMNVSTLELGDSALYLCASSPWTSATDTQYFGPGTRLTVL.